This T cell receptor (beta chain) was identified in a study of blood T cell repertoires in COVID-19. The overall study: Italy, Spain and the United States were the sources of the convalescent and acute COVID-19 samples. PBMCs, B-cell-depleted T cells, or T cells provided the cDNA or gDNA that made up the material.

Trimming removed 8 bases at V and 1 base at J, with 11 bases between. The CDR3 length is 12 residues. Germline V gives CDR1 GTSNPN, CDR2 SVGIG (reference sequence). This table comes from immunoSEQ multiplex PCR, and its TCRdb copy is limited to in-frame clones, with some not included. The sample lists about 160,000 clones; approximately 85% were seen once. The chain recombines TRBV30 with TRBJ1-1, with D unresolved. The sequence derives from a man in his sixties who had recovered from COVID-19. Sequenced input: peripheral blood. In nucleotides, the CDR3 is TGTGCCCGTCGACAATCGAACACTGAAGCTTTCTTT. It specifies CARRQSNTEAFF. Together with reference TRBV30 and TRBJ1-1, the CDR3 gives the full variable domain: SQTIHQWPATLVQPVGSPLSLECTVEGTSNPNLYWYRQAAGRGLQLLFYSVGIGQISSEVPQNLSASRPQDRQFILSSKKLLLSDSGFYLCARRQSNTEAFFGQGTRLTVV.